This T cell receptor (beta chain) was sequenced for a study of glioma-infiltrating T cells after dendritic cell vaccination. Study summary: Patients received three intradermal dendritic cell vaccine injections at biweekly intervals.

TCRdb keeps only in-frame clones here, not all; method: immunoSEQ multiplex PCR. Of tens of thousands of clones listed, roughly 84% were seen once; the top ten hold about 3.2%. PBMC sampling occurred before vaccination, two weeks after the third dose, and at progression. The CDR3 is 13 amino acids. The trim removed 5 bases at V and 15 bases at J, leaving 10 bases unmatched. Germline-derived CDR1 and CDR2 are SGHVS and FNYEAQ. The rearrangement joins TRBV7-6 to TRBJ1-6, with TRBD1 identical over 7 bases. This TCR derives from a human donor with glioblastoma. Sequenced material: blood, taken before dendritic cell vaccination. The CDR3 coding sequence is TGTGCCAGCAGCGGACAGGATGCTCTACACCTCCACTTT. Translated: CASSGQDALHLHF.